This T cell receptor beta chain was obtained from a study of blood T cell repertoires in COVID-19. Study information: Specimens from acute and convalescent COVID-19 originated in the United States, Italy and Spain. The analysed material was cDNA or gDNA that came from T cells, B-cell-depleted T cells, or PBMCs.

The CDR3 contains 20 residues. Authors' methods: How many nucleated cells were present was estimated from reference gene primer amplification. Assay: immunoSEQ multiplex PCR; the TCRdb copy retains only in-frame clones and omits some. D and trimming were read from the DNA, whereas the V and J calls and clone size are those reported in that table. This repertoire shows over 300,000 clones, 89% found once; its top ten account for more than 0.95%. This TCR was recovered from a middle-aged man with acute or convalescent COVID-19. The chain has TRBV21-1 and TRBJ1-5; the table's D gene call, TRBD1, was not cross checked with the DNA. TRBV21-1 is deemed a pseudogene. The sample consisted of peripheral blood. CDR3 loop: CASSKWHGQGADWSNQPQHF. The CDR3 nucleotides are TGTGCCAGCAGCAAATGGCACGGACAGGGGGCGGATTGGAGCAATCAGCCCCAGCATTTT.